This T cell receptor (beta chain) was sequenced in a study of T cells after yellow fever vaccination. TCRdb re-called the 5' RACE reads through MiXCR, storing one row per CDR3 protein. The sample records a few hundred thousand distinct CDR3 sequences, less than 20% being singletons. Study-level findings and limits: The study found a weaker secondary response that peaked faster, day 5 versus 15.

The CDR3 is made up of 13 amino acids. Trimming removed 8 bases from V and 2 bases from J; junction bases left unmatched: 5. CDR1 and CDR2 (germline): ENHRY, SYGVKD. This clonotype appeared a few times. Antigen specificity is unknown. The material sequenced was PBMCs, taken 5 to 6 days after the first yellow fever vaccination. The receptor was derived from a man between 18 and 35 years old who received the YFV17D yellow fever vaccine. The chain joins TRBV10-3 to TRBJ1-2; 7 nucleotides agree with TRBD1. This CDR3 is CAIRQGENYGYTF. CDR3 DNA sequence: TGTGCCATCCGACAGGGCGAGAACTATGGCTACACCTTC.